These 20 T cell receptor beta chains were all obtained from the same sample, sequenced in a study of T-cell memory formation after mild COVID-19. TCRdb called the 5' RACE reads again in MiXCR, with one record for every CDR3 protein. The sample has about 400,000 distinct CDR3 sequences; 15% to 20% are singletons. The sequenced sample consisted of PBMCs or a T cell subset sorted from them (not recorded which). These receptors originate from a man aged 18 to 29 who had mild COVID-19 (a few samples of this study predate the infection). Cell type and time point are not known.

This clonotype was detected a few times. The chain uses TRBV7-3 and TRBJ2-3, with 12 bases that match TRBD2. Germline V gene sequence: CDR1 SGHTA, CDR2 FQGTGA. With V trimmed by 3 bases and J by 5 bases, 3 bases remained unmatched. The CDR3 has 15 residues. Written as DNA, the CDR3 is TGTGCCAGCAGCTTTAGGACTAGCGGGGTAGATACGCAGTATTTT. Translation: CASSFRTSGVDTQYF.

This chain connects TRBV6-2 or TRBV6-3 to TRBJ2-4, with 13 bases that match TRBD2. The V segment lost 6 bases and the J segment 1 base; nucleotides outside the gene matches: 12. The CDR3 totals 19 residues. Per germline, CDR1 MNHEY and CDR2 SVGEGT. The CDR3 reads CASRNPGLAGPRAKNIQYF. The DNA for the CDR3 is TGTGCCAGCAGGAACCCGGGACTAGCGGGGCCTCGGGCCAAAAACATTCAGTACTTC.

This clonotype was counted only a few times. V is TRBV5-1 and J is TRBJ2-1; 8 bases are shared with TRBD2. After removal of 0 bases from V and 10 bases from J, the junction contained 9 bases not matched to a gene. The CDR3 runs 15 residues. Germline lookup yields CDR1 SGHRS and CDR2 YFSETQ. CDR3: CASSLEAGGAREQFF. The DNA of the CDR3 is TGCGCCAGCAGCTTGGAGGCCGGGGGGGCCAGGGAGCAGTTCTTC.

This clonotype occurred a few times. The chain has TRBV4-1 and TRBJ2-2; 9 nucleotides line up with TRBD1. With V trimmed by 2 bases and J by 6 bases, 7 bases remained unmatched. This CDR3 has 16 amino acids. Germline lookup yields CDR1 MGHRA and CDR2 YSYEKL. CDR3 sequence: CASSQMGQGGAGELFF. The CDR3 coding sequence is TGCGCCAGCAGCCAAATGGGACAGGGAGGAGCCGGGGAGCTGTTTTTT.

The table lists this clonotype with a count of one. J is TRBJ2-6 and V is TRBV20-1; D ambiguous. The V and J ends lost 3 bases and 1 base respectively, with 13 bases between them. Germline CDR1 and CDR2: DFQATT and SNEGSKA (reference sequence). The CDR3 is 16 amino acids. CDR3 protein: CSASGRIPSGANVLTF. The DNA of the CDR3 is TGCAGTGCTAGCGGCAGGATACCTTCTGGGGCCAACGTCCTGACTTTC.

This chain connects TRBV4-3 to TRBJ2-3, with a tentative D call TRBD2 (6 bases). The V gene's germline CDR1 is LGHNA and CDR2 YSLEER. Trimming took 0 bases from V and 6 from J, leaving 13 bases between them. There are 15 residues in the CDR3. CDR3 loop: CASSQEFGGRDTQYF. CDR3 DNA sequence: TGCGCCAGCAGCCAAGAATTCGGGGGTAGGGATACGCAGTATTTT.

The gene calls are TRBV6-2 or TRBV6-3 and TRBJ2-3; D gene ambiguous. There are 14 residues in the CDR3. Germline lookup yields CDR1 MNHEY and CDR2 SVGEGT. V was clipped by 5 bases and J by 1 base, with 10 bases between them. The DNA for the CDR3 is TGTGCCAGCAGTGCCACGATGGGCACAGATACGCAGTATTTT. Its protein product is CASSATMGTDTQYF.

This clonotype was observed a handful of times. The chain links TRBV7-6 to TRBJ2-1, with 7 bases identical to TRBD1. This CDR3 is built from 15 residues. Per the germline V gene, CDR1 is SGHVS and CDR2 is FNYEAQ. J lost 2 bases, V lost 4 bases, and 5 bases had no gene match. The chain's CDR3 is CASSSPDRAYNEQFF. The CDR3 DNA reads TGTGCCAGCAGCTCGCCCGACAGGGCCTACAATGAGCAGTTCTTC.

The chain carries TRBV20-1 and TRBJ2-5; D may be TRBD1 or TRBD2 (5 bases each). The CDR3 extends over 13 amino acids. Looked up from germline, CDR1 is DFQATT and CDR2 is SNEGSKA (reference sequence). Between the trimmed V and J ends, which lost 7 bases and 7 bases, there was a span of 19 bases. This CDR3 is CSVGGRAVTTQYF. In DNA form, the CDR3 reads TGCAGTGTAGGAGGCAGGGCGGTAACGACCCAGTACTTC.

This clonotype was counted a few times. The genes are TRBV6-6 and TRBJ2-1; no clear D gene. The V and J ends lost 2 bases and 7 bases respectively, with 12 bases between them. The germline V gene encodes CDR1 MNHNY and CDR2 SVGAGI (reference sequence). The CDR3 consists of 14 residues. CDR3 DNA: TGTGCCAGCAGTTACGGTGGGCGTAGGAATGAGCAGTTCTTC. Its translation is CASSYGGRRNEQFF.

In this sample, this clonotype turned up a few times. The chain couples TRBV6-6 to TRBJ2-1, with 8 bases lining up with TRBD1. Germline loops: CDR1 MNHNY, CDR2 SVGAGI (reference sequence). The CDR3 length is 18 residues. With V trimmed by 8 bases and J by 4 bases, 19 bases remained unmatched. CDR3 nucleotides: TGTGCCAGCGGGGCCGGGACAGGATGGGGGGCGGGTTACAATGAGCAGTTCTTC. Translating it yields CASGAGTGWGAGYNEQFF.

V is TRBV20-1 and J is TRBJ2-1; D is possibly TRBD2 (6 bases). This CDR3 is 13 amino acids long. Trimming removed 6 bases at V and 5 bases at J, with 14 bases between. Germline V gives CDR1 DFQATT, CDR2 SNEGSKA (reference sequence). CDR3 protein: CSAFGGADNEQFF. The CDR3 region has the DNA TGCAGTGCCTTCGGAGGGGCCGACAATGAGCAGTTCTTC.

This sequence joins TRBV6-1 and TRBJ2-7; 11 bases agree with TRBD2. CDR3 length: 15 residues. Germline V CDR1 and CDR2: MNHNS, SASEGT. The J segment lost 3 bases and the V segment lost 8 bases, leaving 9 bases of the junction unmatched. CDR3: CASGSGGARGYEQYF. In nucleotides, the CDR3 is TGTGCCAGCGGTAGCGGGGGGGCCAGAGGCTACGAGCAGTACTTC.

In this sample, this clonotype turned up a few times. At one end, the junction sequence differs from germline, possibly due to a read error. The chain employs TRBV6-2 or TRBV6-3 and TRBJ1-1, with 8 nucleotides matching TRBD1. This CDR3 is built from 14 residues. CDR1 and CDR2 from the germline V gene are MNHEY and SVGEGT. The CDR3 DNA is TGTGCCAGCACTTACTATGGACAGGGAACTGAAGCTTTCTTT. This translates into CASTYYGQGTEAFF.

This chain joins TRBV5-6 and TRBJ1-2, with D unclear. Trimming pared 6 bases from V and 0 bases from J, leaving 15 bases between. CDR1 SGHDT and CDR2 YYEEEE come from the germline V gene. The CDR3 covers 15 residues. For the CDR3, the DNA is TGTGCCAGCACCGATCCTCATGGAGCTAACTATGGCTACACCTTC. Translating gives CASTDPHGANYGYTF.

The sample holds a few counts of this clonotype. The chain employs TRBV3-1 and TRBJ2-2, with D possibly TRBD1 on 6 matching bases. V dropped 0 bases and J dropped 5 bases, with 7 bases sitting between them. Germline loops: CDR1 LGHDT, CDR2 YNNKEL (reference sequence). The CDR3 is 14 amino acids. DNA for the CDR3: TGTGCCAGCAGCCAAGAAAGGGGGACCGGGGAGCTGTTTTTT. Encoded protein: CASSQERGTGELFF.

This CDR3 is CASSSPKQGPTDTQYF. Here the CDR3 DNA reads TGTGCCAGCAGCTCCCCAAAGCAGGGACCCACAGATACGCAGTATTTT. The chain is built from TRBV7-9 and TRBJ2-3, with D tentatively TRBD1 or TRBD2 (5 bases each). Trimming cost V 4 bases and J 2 bases, with 16 bases left between them. The germline CDR1 and CDR2 sequences are SEHNR and FQNEAQ (reference sequence). The CDR3 contains 16 residues. Full variable domain (missing parts from reference TRBV7-9 and TRBJ2-3): DTGVSQNPRHKITKRGQNVTFRCDPISEHNRLYWYRQTLGQGPEFLTYFQNEAQLEKSRLLSDRFSAERPKGSFSTLEIQRTEQGDSAMYLCASSSPKQGPTDTQYFGPGTRLTVL.

In this sample, this clonotype turned up a few times. The V and J genes are TRBV6-5 and TRBJ1-5; D not resolved. V was cut by 2 bases and J by 4 bases, with 6 bases left in between. The CDR3 runs 13 residues. Germline V gene lookup returns CDR1 MNHEY and CDR2 SVGAGI. CDR3 sequence (DNA): TGTGCCAGCAGTTACAGGGCAAATCAGCCCCAGCATTTT. This sequence encodes CASSYRANQPQHF.

This clonotype was picked up many times. V usage is TRBV4-2 and J usage is TRBJ2-1, with TRBD2 matching 9 bases. The CDR3 is 15 residues long. V shed 1 base, J shed 6 bases, and the junction held 4 bases outside the gene matches. The germline gives CDR1 LGHNA, CDR2 YNFKEQ. The CDR3 DNA follows: TGTGCCAGCAGCCAAGGGCGGGGGGGCCGCAATGAGCAGTTCTTC. This codes for CASSQGRGGRNEQFF.

The V call is TRBV5-6, the J call TRBJ2-7, with a tentative D call TRBD1 (5 bases). The CDR3 totals 13 residues. The germline gives CDR1 SGHDT, CDR2 YYEEEE. V was clipped by 3 bases and J by 0 bases, with 7 bases between them. CDR3 amino acids: CASSSDSSYEQYF. CDR3 in DNA: TGTGCCAGCAGCTCTGACAGCTCCTACGAGCAGTACTTC.